Each of the 7 T cell receptor beta chains below was sequenced from the same sample in a study of T cells in women clearing cervical HPV infection (dated by TCRdb to 2016 to 2018). The library was generated by the immunoSEQ multiplex PCR assay. TCRdb re-hosts the immuneACCESS table, in-frame sequences only. Its copies lack some clones; in the studies checked, an unresolved V gene accounts for under half of them, and the cause for the rest is not known. The table for this sample lists about 19,000 clones. Jointly, the top ten make up roughly 3% of the sample. Sequenced material: blood buffy coat. The source of these receptors is a woman aged 18 to 69 with a cervical HPV16 infection that either progressed to CIN3+ or cleared (not recorded which).

Comments on this clone: The read halts 3 residues ahead of the CDR3 end, with the missing end drawn from the germline J gene. The chain joins TRBV13 to TRBJ1-2, with D maybe TRBD1 (5 bases). The CDR3 length is 13 residues. Germline V gene lookup returns CDR1 PRHDT and CDR2 FYEKMQ (reference sequence). V was cut by 4 bases and J by 7 bases, with 13 bases left in between. Incomplete CDR3 DNA: TGTGCCAGCAGCTCCCCTGGCAGGGCTGGC. Translated: CASSSPGRAG. The full CDR3 sequence reads CASSSPGRAGYTF. Variable domain in full (rest from reference TRBV13 and TRBJ1-2): AAGVIQSPRHLIKEKRETATLKCYPIPRHDTVYWYQQGPGQDPQFLISFYEKMQSDKGSIPDRFSAQQFSDYHSELNMSSLELGDSALYFCASSSPGRAGYTFGSGTRLTVV.

Turning to this clone: The CDR3 extends 3 residues past the end of the read, so its final part is completed from the germline J gene. V usage is TRBV2 and J usage is TRBJ2-5; 7 positions agree with TRBD1. Germline V lookup: CDR1 SNHLY, CDR2 FYNNEI. The length of the CDR3 is 13 residues. Trimming took 4 bases from V and 7 from J; bases not matched to a gene: 6. Partial CDR3 DNA: TGTGCCAGCAGTGTAGGGGGCGCGGGGACC. This translates into CASSVGGAGT. The whole CDR3 protein is CASSVGGAGTQYF.

As concerns this clone: The missing CDR3 end, 3 residues past where the read stops, is filled in from the germline J gene. This sequence joins TRBV30 and TRBJ2-1; TRBD1 might be the D (7 bases). This CDR3 region has 13 residues. Germline lookup yields CDR1 GTSNPN and CDR2 SVGIG (reference sequence). V shed 3 bases and J shed 8 bases, with 14 bases lying between them. This CDR3 reads CAWSLQGGYEQFF. The CDR3 DNA, read in part, is TGTGCCTGGAGCTTGCAGGGGGGTTATGAG.

A remark on this clone: The junction differs from germline at one of its ends, possibly a read error. The missing CDR3 end, 3 residues past where the read stops, is filled in from the germline J gene. The chain is built from TRBV7-3 and TRBJ2-5; 8 bases map to TRBD2. Looked up from germline, CDR1 is SGHTA and CDR2 is FQGTGA. The CDR3 extends over 15 amino acids. The CDR3: CASSLTGTSQETQYF. The CDR3 bases that were read are TGTGCCAGCAGCCTAACCGGGACTAGCCAAGAGACC.

Remarks on this clone: The read ends 3 residues early relative to the CDR3; the germline J gene fills the gap. The chain uses TRBV19 and TRBJ1-5; D is perhaps TRBD1 (5 bases). The V end was cut by 8 bases, the J end by 0 bases, with 17 bases between. Germline CDR1 LNHDA, CDR2 SQIVND (reference sequence). This CDR3 has 16 residues. The part of the CDR3 DNA that was read is TGTGCCAGTCCCCCACCGGGGGGGGGTAGCAATCAGCCC. Protein sequence: CASPPPGGGSNQP. The entire CDR3 protein reads CASPPPGGGSNQPQHF.

Points on this clone: The sequenced fragment ends 3 residues before the CDR3 boundary, so the rest is inferred from the germline J gene. The chain links TRBV10-3 to TRBJ1-2; maybe TRBD1 (5 bases). V was shortened by 9 bases and J by 7 bases, with 18 bases between the two germline ends. CDR1 is ENHRY and CDR2 is SYGVKD in the germline V gene. The CDR3 is made up of 13 amino acids. Partial CDR3 DNA: TGTGCCATTTCTTGGGGGGTCGTATCTGGC. It is translated as CAISWGVVSG. The CDR3 reads in full as CAISWGVVSGYTF.

Points on this clone: The CDR3 end falls 3 residues outside the read, so it is completed with the germline J gene. The chain joins TRBV7-9 to TRBJ2-5; 8 bases are shared with TRBD1. The CDR3 is 14 amino acids. Germline values: CDR1 SEHNR, CDR2 FQNEAQ (reference sequence). The J segment lost 5 bases and the V segment lost 3 bases, leaving 5 bases of the junction unmatched. CDR3 region: CASSLAGGAETQYF. The sequenced CDR3 bases are TGTGCCAGCAGCTTGGCAGGGGGCGCCGAGACC.